Shown below are 19 T cell receptor beta chains from a single sample sequenced in a study of cytomegalovirus exposure and HLA in healthy donors. Method: immunoSEQ multiplex PCR; TCRdb's copy keeps in-frame clones and lacks some. The sample holds 300,000 to 400,000 clones, 88% seen once. Sequencing used PBMCs. All receptors derive from a man aged 25-40 years in good health and CMV-seronegative.

The rearrangement joins TRBV27 to TRBJ2-2, with 10 bases matching TRBD1. Germline V gene sequence: CDR1 MNHEY, CDR2 SMNVEV (reference sequence). V shed 4 bases and J 4 bases; nucleotides not matched to a gene: 6. The CDR3 is made up of 16 amino acids. This CDR3 is CASSSRQGAGTGELFF. The DNA of the CDR3 is TGTGCCAGCAGTTCCCGACAGGGGGCCGGCACCGGGGAGCTGTTTTTT.

This clone has a handful of counts. One end of the junction varies from germline; a read error may be responsible. The chain employs TRBV27 and TRBJ1-2; no firm D call. CDR1 MNHEY and CDR2 SMNVEV come from the germline V gene (reference sequence). The CDR3 consists of 13 residues. In nucleotides, the CDR3 is TGTGCCAGCAGCATAGCCCCTTCATATGTCTACACCTTC. Translating gives CASSIAPSYVYTF.

The chain carries TRBV29-1 and TRBJ2-4, with D perhaps matching TRBD1 (7 bases). Trimming took 7 bases from V and 8 from J, leaving 21 bases between them. The CDR3 loop spans 14 amino acids. The V gene's germline CDR1 is SQVTM and CDR2 ANQGSEA. The CDR3 is CSATVPPRGDIQYF. DNA for the CDR3: TGCAGCGCGACCGTTCCCCCCAGGGGGGACATTCAGTACTTC.

The V call is TRBV4-1, the J call TRBJ2-7; D is possibly TRBD1 (5 bases). CDR3 size: 16 residues. The V end lost 4 bases, the J end lost 3 bases, and 19 bases lay between the germline ends. Germline V gene data show CDR1 as MGHRA and CDR2 as YSYEKL. CDR3 residues: CASSRSDTGLGYEQYF. For the CDR3, the DNA is TGCGCCAGCAGCCGTTCGGACACCGGGCTAGGCTACGAGCAGTACTTC.

The chain is built from TRBV11-2 and TRBJ2-7; D is unresolved. Germline assignment: CDR1 SGHAT and CDR2 FQNNGV. V was clipped by 5 bases and J by 7 bases, with 21 bases between them. The CDR3 runs to 15 residues. The DNA of the CDR3 is TGTGCCAGCAGCCCACTAATAGGCCAGATAAGGGAGCAGTACTTC. Its protein is CASSPLIGQIREQYF. The full variable domain, its missing parts supplied by reference TRBV11-2 and TRBJ2-7, is EAGVAQSPRYKIIEKRQSVAFWCNPISGHATLYWYQQILGQGPKLLIQFQNNGVVDDSQLPKDRFSAERLKGVDSTLKIQPAKLEDSAVYLCASSPLIGQIREQYFGPGTRLTVT.

The gene calls are TRBV11-2 and TRBJ2-7, with TRBD1 matching 8 bases. Unmatched junction bases numbered 12, after V lost 5 bases and J lost 0 bases. This CDR3 contains 17 residues. Germline CDR1 SGHAT, CDR2 FQNNGV. The CDR3 region is CASSPQLGTGPSYEQYF. The CDR3 nucleotides read TGTGCCAGCAGCCCCCAATTGGGGACAGGACCCTCCTACGAGCAGTACTTC.

At least ten counts were recorded for this clone. The chain carries TRBV11-2 and TRBJ2-3; D is uncertain. There are 16 residues in the CDR3. The germline V gene encodes CDR1 SGHAT and CDR2 FQNNGV. V was cut by 6 bases and J by 2 bases, with 18 bases left in between. CDR3 amino acids: CASSTSPVENTDTQYF. Here the CDR3 DNA reads TGTGCCAGCAGTACCAGTCCCGTTGAAAACACAGATACGCAGTATTTT.

The chain employs TRBV11-3 and TRBJ2-7; 10 positions agree with TRBD1. Germline CDR1 and CDR2: SGHNT and YENEEA. This CDR3 region has 15 residues. V dropped 5 bases and J dropped 7; count of bases not matched to a gene: 11. The CDR3 spells CASSTSTGTGEEQYF. CDR3 bases: TGTGCCAGCAGCACTTCAACCGGGACAGGGGAGGAGCAGTACTTC.

The chain couples TRBV4-3 to TRBJ1-5, with D perhaps TRBD1 (5 bases). Germline V gene lookup returns CDR1 LGHNA and CDR2 YSLEER. The CDR3 totals 15 residues. The V end lost 1 base, the J end lost 0 bases, and 7 bases lay between the germline ends. Written as DNA, the CDR3 is TGCGCCAGCAGCCAAGTGGGGGGTAGCAATCAGCCCCAGCATTTT. It encodes CASSQVGGSNQPQHF.

V gene TRBV19 combines with J gene TRBJ1-2, with TRBD1 as a possible D gene (6 bases). The germline V gene encodes CDR1 LNHDA and CDR2 SQIVND (reference sequence). V lost 9 bases, J lost 2 bases, and 16 bases lay in between. This CDR3 region has 14 residues. CDR3 in DNA: TGTGCCAGCAAAGCGGGGGGCTCGAACTATGGCTACACCTTC. This sequence encodes CASKAGGSNYGYTF.

This clone appeared a few times. The genes are TRBV10-3 and TRBJ2-7; D may be TRBD2 (6 bases). In germline, CDR1 is ENHRY, CDR2 SYGVKD. Trimming shortened V by 2 bases and J by 3 bases, and 8 bases separated the two germline ends. CDR3 length: 13 amino acids. The CDR3 region has the DNA TGTGCCATCAGTGAGAGGGACTTCTACGAGCAGTACTTC. Protein: CAISERDFYEQYF.

This clone was found once. The rearrangement links TRBV21-1 to TRBJ1-2; TRBD1, the D gene given by the table, was not confirmed from the DNA. TRBV21-1 is deemed a pseudogene. This CDR3 region has 13 residues. Here the CDR3 reads CASSKRHPYGYTF. The CDR3 DNA reads TGTGCCAGCAGCAAAAGACACCCCTATGGCTACACCTTC.

The rearrangement uses TRBV5-4 and TRBJ2-7, with TRBD1 matching 8 bases. Germline V CDR1 and CDR2: SGHNT, YYREEE (reference sequence). CDR3 length: 13 amino acids. With V trimmed by 4 bases and J by 3 bases, 3 bases remained unmatched. CDR3 sequence: CASSHDRGYEQYF. CDR3 in DNA: TGTGCCAGCAGCCACGACAGGGGCTACGAGCAGTACTTC.

The CDR3 spells CASSLAGGYSYEQYF. CDR3 in DNA: TGTGCCAGCAGCCTTGCGGGGGGATACTCCTACGAGCAGTACTTC. V and J are TRBV11-3 and TRBJ2-7; 8 bases map to TRBD2. V lost 5 bases and J lost 0; bases outside the gene matches: 6. Germline V gene sequence: CDR1 SGHNT, CDR2 YENEEA. The CDR3 runs to 15 residues.

The chain uses TRBV19 and TRBJ2-3, with 8 bases that match TRBD1. The germline V gene encodes CDR1 LNHDA and CDR2 SQIVND (reference sequence). V was clipped by 7 bases and J by 2 bases; unmatched bases: 8. The CDR3 length is 15 residues. DNA for the CDR3: TGTGCCAGTAAAAGGCGGACAGGGACCACAGATACGCAGTATTTT. The encoded protein is CASKRRTGTTDTQYF. Combining the CDR3 with reference TRBV19 and TRBJ2-3 gives the whole variable domain DGGITQSPKYLFRKEGQNVTLSCEQNLNHDAMYWYRQDPGQGLRLIYYSQIVNDFQKGDIAEGYSVSREKKESFPLTVTSAQKNPTAFYLCASKRRTGTTDTQYFGPGTRLTVL.

The V gene is TRBV6-5, the J gene TRBJ1-2; a weak D match, TRBD1 (6 bases). V gave up 2 bases and J gave up 5 bases, with 15 bases separating them. The CDR3 has 15 residues. Germline V CDR1 and CDR2: MNHEY, SVGAGI. Written as DNA, the CDR3 is TGTGCCAGCAGTTACACCAGGGGAGTTGAGTATGGCTACACCTTC. Translation: CASSYTRGVEYGYTF.

J is TRBJ1-2 and V is TRBV4-1; 7 nucleotides match TRBD1. This CDR3 has 14 amino acids. Germline V gene sequence: CDR1 MGHRA, CDR2 YSYEKL. Trimming at V came to 5 bases and at J to 8 bases, leaving 11 bases not matched to a gene. In DNA, the CDR3 is TGCGCCAGCAGCACGGGACAGCCGCGGGTCGGCTACACCTTC. Translated: CASSTGQPRVGYTF.

The chain recombines TRBV18 with TRBJ2-6; D uncertain. Trimming stripped 4 bases from V and 0 bases from J, with 7 bases between. The CDR3 spans 15 residues. Germline loops: CDR1 KGHSH, CDR2 LQKENI. CDR3 coding DNA: TGTGCCAGCTCACAATCCGTCTCTGGGGCCAACGTCCTGACTTTC. It encodes CASSQSVSGANVLTF.

In DNA form, the CDR3 reads TGTGCCAGCAGCCCGGGACTAGCGGGGCACAATGAGCAGTTCTTC. The encoded protein is CASSPGLAGHNEQFF. This chain links TRBV7-2 with TRBJ2-1, with 13 bases identical to TRBD2. This CDR3 is 15 amino acids long. Germline V gives CDR1 SGHTA, CDR2 FQGNSA. V was clipped by 5 bases and J by 5 bases; unmatched bases: 3.